This is a list of T cell receptor beta chains from one sample in a study of cytomegalovirus exposure and HLA in healthy donors. Data came from immunoSEQ multiplex PCR; TCRdb stores just in-frame clones and leaves some out. The data show 70,000 or so clones, 86% seen once. Sequenced material: PBMCs. The receptors come from a woman between 25 and 40 years old in good health and CMV-seronegative. Both conserved end residues are part of each CDR3. Each record gives: V gene, J gene, D gene, clone size, CDR3 protein, CDR3 DNA. The D gene is left open where the match is weak. Only part of the rows carry a size: once, few, many, or a class if the clone is expanded.

TRBV9,TRBJ2-6,TRBD1,NA,CASSAQGAGANVLTF,TGTGCCAGCAGCGCACAGGGGGCTGGGGCCAACGTCCTGACTTTC
TRBV19,TRBJ2-1,NA,NA,CASSIDQEIPKQFF,TGTGCCAGTAGTATAGATCAAGAAATCCCTAAGCAGTTCTTC
TRBV27,TRBJ2-3,TRBD1,NA,CASSWTGGTDTQYF,TGTGCCAGCAGCTGGACAGGGGGCACAGATACGCAGTATTTT
TRBV29-1,TRBJ1-2,NA,NA,CSVEGSGQDGYTF,TGCAGCGTTGAAGGGAGCGGGCAAGATGGCTACACCTTC
TRBV6-1,TRBJ2-3,NA,NA,CASRRDTDTQYF,TGTGCCAGCAGGAGGGACACAGATACGCAGTATTTT
TRBV5-4,TRBJ2-3,TRBD1,NA,CASSFPGQGADTQYF,TGTGCCAGCAGCTTCCCGGGACAGGGAGCAGATACGCAGTATTTT
TRBV30,TRBJ2-1,TRBD1,NA,CAWTMDRGDEQFF,TGTGCCTGGACGATGGACAGGGGCGATGAGCAGTTCTTC
TRBV4-1,TRBJ1-1,NA,NA,CASSPPFGGAMNTEAFF,TGCGCCAGCAGCCCCCCCTTCGGAGGTGCCATGAACACTGAAGCTTTCTTT
TRBV7-2,TRBJ1-5,NA,NA,CASSFQGNNQPQHF,TGTGCCAGCAGCTTCCAGGGGAACAATCAGCCCCAGCATTTT
TRBV13,TRBJ1-1,TRBD1,NA,CASSSTGASTEAFF,TGTGCCAGCAGCTCCACAGGGGCGAGTACTGAAGCTTTCTTT
TRBV25-1,TRBJ1-4,NA,NA,CASSERAGPGEKLFF,TGTGCCAGCAGTGAACGGGCAGGGCCTGGTGAAAAACTGTTTTTT
TRBV7-2,TRBJ2-7,TRBD2,NA,CASSTGTSGRTSSYEQYF,TGTGCCAGCAGCACCGGGACTAGCGGGAGGACTAGCTCCTACGAGCAGTACTTC
TRBV9,TRBJ2-3,TRBD2,NA,CASSVVGGLAADTQYF,TGTGCCAGCAGCGTAGTGGGGGGACTAGCGGCAGATACGCAGTATTTT
TRBV6-1,TRBJ2-4,NA,NA,CASSRGAKNIQYF,TGTGCCAGCAGTCGAGGGGCCAAAAACATTCAGTACTTC
TRBV15,TRBJ2-7,TRBD2,NA,CATSRVRTSFDEQYF,TGTGCCACCAGCAGAGTAAGGACTAGCTTCGACGAGCAGTACTTC
TRBV11-2,TRBJ2-5,NA,NA,CASSSGSLQETQYF,TGTGCCAGCAGCTCCGGGAGTCTCCAAGAGACCCAGTACTTC
TRBV4-3,TRBJ2-3,NA,NA,CASSREARETDTQYF,TGCGCCAGCAGCCGGGAGGCTCGGGAGACAGATACGCAGTATTTT
TRBV27,TRBJ1-2,TRBD1,NA,CASSLFPDRGGGYTF,TGTGCCAGCAGTTTATTCCCAGACAGGGGCGGAGGCTACACCTTC
TRBV29-1,TRBJ2-2,NA,NA,CSVETGNTGELFF,TGCAGCGTTGAGACAGGGAACACCGGGGAGCTGTTTTTT
TRBV11-2,TRBJ1-2,NA,NA,CASSSRQPLGYTF,TGTGCCAGCAGCTCCCGACAGCCTTTGGGCTACACCTTC
TRBV19,TRBJ2-7,TRBD2,once,CASSIRTSGNYEQYF,TGTGCCAGTAGTATCAGGACTAGCGGGAACTACGAGCAGTACTTC
TRBV5-1,TRBJ2-2,NA,NA,CASSLGVAENTGELFF,TGCGCCAGCAGCTTGGGCGTAGCGGAGAACACCGGGGAGCTGTTTTTT
TRBV27,TRBJ1-4,NA,NA,CASRLTWGETNEKLFF,TGTGCCAGCAGACTAACCTGGGGGGAAACTAATGAAAAACTGTTTTTT
TRBV10-3,TRBJ2-3,TRBD1,NA,CATGQSDTDTQYF,TGTGCCACGGGACAGTCAGACACAGATACGCAGTATTTT
TRBV21-1,TRBJ1-4,NA,NA,CASSSRDRVSWSEKLFF,TGTGCCAGCAGCTCCCGGGACAGGGTTAGTTGGAGCGAAAAACTGTTTTTT
TRBV2,TRBJ1-1,NA,NA,CASRTGRDTEAFF,TGTGCCAGCAGGACAGGACGGGACACTGAAGCTTTCTTT
TRBV19,TRBJ1-2,TRBD1,once,CASTSGGWYGYTF,TGTGCCAGTACTTCAGGGGGCTGGTATGGCTACACCTTC
TRBV29-1,TRBJ2-6,TRBD1,NA,CSVGAGGSGANVLTF,TGCAGCGTTGGAGCAGGGGGTTCTGGGGCCAACGTCCTGACTTTC
TRBV7-8,TRBJ2-7,NA,NA,CASSLNRVSYEQYF,TGTGCCAGCAGCCTAAACAGGGTTTCCTACGAGCAGTACTTC
TRBV4-1,TRBJ2-1,TRBD2,NA,CASSQGTSGRIYEQFF,TGCGCCAGCAGCCAGGGGACTAGCGGGAGAATATATGAGCAGTTCTTC
TRBV29-1,TRBJ2-3,TRBD1,NA,CSSEGQGATDTQYF,TGCAGCTCTGAGGGGCAGGGGGCCACAGATACGCAGTATTTT
TRBV18,TRBJ2-7,TRBD1,NA,CASSRTGTGAYEQYF,TGTGCCAGCTCACGAACCGGGACAGGGGCCTACGAGCAGTACTTC
TRBV28,TRBJ2-3,TRBD2,NA,CASSLNRSGRGRDTQYF,TGTGCCAGCAGCCTTAATCGTAGCGGGAGGGGACGAGATACGCAGTATTTT